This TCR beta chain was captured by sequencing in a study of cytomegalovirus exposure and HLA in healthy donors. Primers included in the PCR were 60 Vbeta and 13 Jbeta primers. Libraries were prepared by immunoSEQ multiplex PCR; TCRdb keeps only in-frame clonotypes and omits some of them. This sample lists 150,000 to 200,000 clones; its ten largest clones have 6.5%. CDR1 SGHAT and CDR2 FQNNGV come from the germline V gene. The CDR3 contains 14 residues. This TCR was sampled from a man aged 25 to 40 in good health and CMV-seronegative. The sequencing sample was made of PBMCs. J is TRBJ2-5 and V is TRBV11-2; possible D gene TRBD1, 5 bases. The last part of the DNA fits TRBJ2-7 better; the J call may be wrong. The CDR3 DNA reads TGTGCCAGCAGCCCCGACAGAAACTCCTACGAGCAGTACTTC. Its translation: CASSPDRNSYEQYF.